Below, one TCR beta chain is given with its context. Its target is unknown. The data belong to a study of T cell responses to AZD1222 COVID-19 vaccine. The overall study: Samples with a second dose at about 4 or about 12 weeks were pooled together.

CDR3 length: 16 amino acids. Study-wide results and caveats: Unmutated variant regions are reportedly targeted by nearly half of spike-specific TCRs.

TCRdb's copy holds only in-frame clones and misses some; the assay was immunoSEQ multiplex PCR. The profile shows 90,000 to 110,000 clones, over 80% of them singletons. Specimen: peripheral blood, collected on day 0 of AZD1222 vaccination. The TCR was taken from an adult in good health. This sequence joins TRBV21-1 and TRBJ1-1; the table names TRBD1, a call not compared with the DNA. TRBV21-1 is a pseudogene segment. The CDR3 nucleotides read TGTGCCAGCAGCAAACAGGGGCGTGGGTTGAACACTGAAGCTTTCTTT. It translates to CASSKQGRGLNTEAFF.